This T cell receptor beta chain appears in the sequencing data of a study of a mutant IDH1 vaccine in newly diagnosed glioma (dated by TCRdb to the early 2020s). Broadly, across the study: The approximately 29 treated patients were 62.5% male and 37.5% female, with a mean age of about 43 years. Before enrollment, most patients had been given radiochemotherapy with temozolomide as standard therapy, while the rest had received either radiotherapy alone or temozolomide alone. Peripheral blood was collected at six visits: V03 (baseline), V05, V07, V10, V12 and V13. For exploratory analyses, about two dozen treated patients had longitudinal TCRB deep sequencing done wherever samples were available.

The time point label corresponds to: baseline, week 1 (first vaccination visit). What the treatment or condition label conveys for this sample: pre-vaccination baseline after standard-of-care therapy. All donors had newly diagnosed IDH1-mutant astrocytomas of WHO grade 3 or 4 that showed loss of nuclear ATRX. The samples were drawn from NOA16, a multicentre, single-arm, open-label phase I trial in Germany that tested a mutant IDH1 peptide vaccine in humans for the first time. For immunogenicity testing, the blood drawn at visit V03 was used as the baseline sample. Genomic DNA for TCRB sequencing was extracted from EDTA blood using the DNeasy Blood and Tissue Kit. To prepare the library, the immunoSEQ multiplex PCR assay was applied. Rearranged TCR beta chain sequences were amplified with the hsTCRB Kit following the manufacturer's protocol. An Illumina MiSeq was used to sequence the TCRB libraries. As for the original processing: The proprietary platform of the kit vendor was used for demultiplexing, trimming and gene mapping. Not all clones reach the TCRdb copy of this immuneACCESS table, which keeps in-frame sequences only. Checked studies attribute under half of the gap to unresolved V genes and leave the rest unexplained. The D gene and trimming were derived from the DNA, and the V and J assignments and clone size from that table. The sample includes 70,000 to 100,000 clones, with roughly 82% observed a single time. About 5.6% of the sample is taken by the ten largest.

Overall study results and their limits: Across multiple MHC alleles, vaccine-induced immune responses were seen in around 94% of patients. No apparent relationship was observed between pseudoprogression and alterations in the top peripheral T cell clonotypes detected by TCRB sequencing. Availability determined which PBMC samples were chosen for TCRB deep sequencing. It was noted by the authors that analyses of patient blood samples could not be reproduced owing to sample limitations.

The germline V gene (reference sequence) yields MNHNY for CDR1 and SVGAGI for CDR2. Inclusive of the bounding cysteine and phenylalanine, the CDR3 is 15 residues long. Only the CDR3 DNA stays, 45 bases, in frame from base 1. Relative to germline, V is missing 4 bases and J is missing 0 bases, with 3 bases of the junction outside any gene match. Comments on this clone: Its antigen is unknown. Per-base qualities were not stored, and no clone one base away is much larger.

The sample was PBMCs, taken from a glioma patient treated with radiotherapy, temozolomide or both. Here the chain combines TRBV6-6 and TRBJ2-7; 10 middle bases align to TRBD2. The sequence was obtained from a man aged 40-49 years with glioma. Some clones in this sample may be carry-over from other donors' samples. The DNA sequence is TGTGCCAGCAGTTCGGGACTAGCGAACTCCTACGAGCAGTACTTC. This encodes CASSSGLANSYEQYF.